Listed here are 2 T cell receptor beta chains from one sample, sequenced in a study of blood T cells in healthy people across ages. Combining a sample-barcoded 5' primer with a J-beta primer mix, a second PCR ran for roughly 7 to 12 cycles. TCRdb re-analysed the 5' RACE reads in MiXCR, keeping a single row per CDR3 protein. The sample has fewer than 1 million distinct CDR3 sequences, under 55% seen once. The sample comprised blood. The source of these receptors is a man aged 60-69 years in good health.

This clonotype came up many times. The rearrangement joins TRBV7-9 to TRBJ2-5, with 9 bases fitting TRBD2. The J segment lost 4 bases and the V segment lost 1 base, leaving 1 base of the junction unmatched. The CDR3 is made up of 14 amino acids. From germline, CDR1 is SEHNR and CDR2 FQNEAQ (reference sequence). The CDR3 nucleotides read TGTGCCAGCAGCTTAGTTAGCGGGGGAGAGACCCAGTACTTC. Its translation is CASSLVSGGETQYF.

The chain recombines TRBV4-3 with TRBJ2-5; D is uncertain. CDR1 and CDR2 from the germline V gene are LGHNA and YSLEER. CDR3 length: 14 residues. Between the trimmed V and J ends, which lost 1 base and 3 bases, there was a span of 9 bases. CDR3 region: CASSQGAREETQYF. The CDR3, as DNA: TGCGCCAGCAGCCAAGGGGCCAGAGAAGAGACCCAGTACTTC.